The 13 T cell receptor beta chains below come from one sample, sequenced in a study of T cells after yellow fever vaccination. TCRdb redid the calling of the 5' RACE reads with MiXCR, one entry per CDR3 protein. The profile shows approximately 180,000 distinct CDR3 sequences, about 6% of them singletons. This sample comprised CD4+ T cells sorted from PBMCs, obtained on the day of the first yellow fever vaccination. The receptor source for this set is a man younger than 35 who received the YFV17D yellow fever vaccine.

This clonotype has only a few counts. The chain has TRBV29-1 and TRBJ1-1; D gene uncertain. The length of the CDR3 is 14 residues. Germline CDR1 SQVTM, CDR2 ANQGSEA. V was pared by 2 bases and J by 4 bases, with 14 bases between. The CDR3 reads CSVERRGRSTEAFF. CDR3 bases: TGCAGCGTTGAAAGGCGGGGTCGGAGCACTGAAGCTTTCTTT. Combining the CDR3 with reference TRBV29-1 and TRBJ1-1 gives the whole variable domain SAVISQKPSRDICQRGTSLTIQCQVDSQVTMMFWYRQQPGQSLTLIATANQGSEATYESGFVIDKFPISRPNLTFSTLTVSNMSPEDSSIYLCSVERRGRSTEAFFGQGTRLTVV.

There are a few counts of this clonotype. J is TRBJ1-5 and V is TRBV18; perhaps TRBD1 as D (5 bases). The CDR3 length is 15 residues. Trimming cost V 2 bases and J 4 bases, with 12 bases left between them. Germline V CDR1 and CDR2: KGHSH, LQKENI. CDR3 in amino acids: CASSPGAEYNQPQHF. The CDR3 DNA reads TGTGCCAGCTCACCAGGGGCAGAGTATAATCAGCCCCAGCATTTT.

On this clonotype itself: Since a much larger clone is just one base distant, this may be a read error. This chain joins TRBV7-7 and TRBJ2-5; tentative D call: TRBD2 (6 bases). Germline CDR1 and CDR2: SSHAT and FNYEAQ (reference sequence). CDR3 length equals 14 residues. The CDR3 here is CASSRRGTDYTQYF. CDR3 nucleotides: TGTGCTAGCAGCAGGCGCGGGACGGATTACACCCAGTACTTC.

There are a few counts of this clonotype. This chain connects TRBV9 to TRBJ2-4; 8 bases match TRBD2. The length of the CDR3 is 16 residues. Germline CDR1 is SGDLS and CDR2 is YYNGEE. The ends lost 3 bases at V and 0 bases at J; junction bases unmatched: 5. CDR3: CASSERESIAKNIQYF. The CDR3 DNA sequence: TGTGCCAGCAGCGAGCGGGAGTCTATAGCCAAAAACATTCAGTACTTC.

This clonotype was found a few times. CDR3 residues: CASSQDQSKGREKLFF. The CDR3 bases are TGTGCCAGCAGCCAAGATCAGTCCAAGGGAAGAGAAAAACTGTTTTTT. This rearrangement joins TRBV4-2 to TRBJ1-4; D remains ambiguous. This CDR3 comprises 16 residues. Germline lookup yields CDR1 LGHNA and CDR2 YNFKEQ. V was pared by 0 bases and J by 8 bases, with 16 bases between.

This clonotype has a count of ten or more. The chain couples TRBV7-2 to TRBJ2-2; 9 bases map to TRBD1. This CDR3 region has 17 residues. Germline V gives CDR1 SGHTA, CDR2 FQGNSA. The trim removed 1 base at V and 0 bases at J, leaving 3 bases unmatched. This chain's CDR3 is CASSLGRTGANTGELFF. In DNA, the CDR3 is TGTGCCAGCAGCTTAGGCCGGACAGGGGCGAACACCGGGGAGCTGTTTTTT.

This clonotype has just a few counts. V usage is TRBV5-1 and J usage is TRBJ2-5, with 11 bases aligning to TRBD2. Germline V gives CDR1 SGHRS, CDR2 YFSETQ. The CDR3 is 16 amino acids. The V gene end was trimmed by 0 bases and the J gene end by 2 bases; junction bases not matched to a gene: 3. This chain's CDR3 is CASSLALAGVQETQYF. The CDR3 DNA is TGCGCCAGCAGCTTGGCACTAGCGGGGGTGCAAGAGACCCAGTACTTC.

The chain has TRBV9 and TRBJ2-5; D is unclear. V was trimmed by 0 bases and J by 4 bases, leaving 7 bases between them. This CDR3 has 13 amino acids. The germline CDR1 and CDR2 sequences are SGDLS and YYNGEE. The CDR3 region is CASSVALGETQYF. The CDR3 DNA reads TGTGCCAGCAGCGTAGCTCTGGGAGAGACCCAGTACTTC.

This clonotype was seen at least ten times. The V gene is TRBV4-3, the J gene TRBJ2-7; TRBD2 matches 8 bases. The CDR3 has 15 residues. Germline CDR1 reads LGHNA; CDR2 reads YSLEER. V lost 4 bases to trimming and J lost 1 base; unmatched junction nucleotides: 6. The CDR3 coding sequence is TGCGCCAGCAGCCCTTTTGCGGGGGGTTCCTACGAGCAGTACTTC. It yields the protein CASSPFAGGSYEQYF.

This clonotype was picked up a small number of times. CDR3 nucleotide sequence: TGTGCCAGCAGCTTAGGAGGAGGGACACCAAGGGCCTACGAGCAGTACTTC. It codes for CASSLGGGTPRAYEQYF. This chain links TRBV7-9 with TRBJ2-7, with D tentatively TRBD1 or TRBD2 (6 bases each). Trimming removed 1 base at V and 2 bases at J, with 18 bases between. The germline gives CDR1 SEHNR, CDR2 FQNEAQ (reference sequence). The CDR3 covers 17 residues.

The sample holds many counts of this clonotype. A read error may account for a junction end that differs from germline. V and J are TRBV5-6 and TRBJ1-2; 10 nucleotides line up with TRBD1. CDR3 length: 13 amino acids. In germline, CDR1 is SGHDT, CDR2 YYEEEE. In DNA form, the CDR3 reads TGTGCCAGCAGCCGCCGGGACAGGGGATATTTTGGCTTC. This encodes CASSRRDRGYFGF.

This clonotype was observed many times. J is TRBJ2-2 and V is TRBV9; TRBD2 matches 8 bases. This CDR3 is 16 amino acids long. Germline values: CDR1 SGDLS, CDR2 YYNGEE. V dropped 7 bases and J dropped 0; count of bases not matched to a gene: 8. CDR3 in amino acids: CASGRGAGPNTGELFF. In DNA, the CDR3 is TGTGCCAGCGGGCGGGGGGCCGGACCGAACACCGGGGAGCTGTTTTTT. Looking up the rest from reference TRBV9 and TRBJ2-2 gives the full variable domain: DSGVTQTPKHLITATGQRVTLRCSPRSGDLSVYWYQQSLDQGLQFLIQYYNGEERAKGNILERFSAQQFPDLHSELNLSSLELGDSALYFCASGRGAGPNTGELFFGEGSRLTVL.

This clonotype was detected ten times or more. V and J are TRBV5-1 and TRBJ2-5; tentatively, D is TRBD1 (6 bases). Per germline, CDR1 SGHRS and CDR2 YFSETQ. Trimming pared 4 bases from V and 4 bases from J, leaving 11 bases between. The CDR3 consists of 13 residues. CDR3: CASSPMGAETQYF. CDR3 DNA sequence: TGCGCCAGCAGCCCGATGGGGGCAGAGACCCAGTACTTC.